This T cell receptor beta chain is drawn from a study of shared clonotypes between healthy human individuals. Positively selected for CCR7, the CD45RO-negative cells used as naive CD8 cells excluded terminally differentiated effector memory CD45RA+ cells. The table came from immunoSEQ multiplex PCR; TCRdb's copy has only in-frame clones and leaves some out. The sample shows about 2 million clones, about 95% of them seen only once. This CDR3 has 15 residues. Trimming removed 5 bases at V and 2 bases at J, with 16 bases between. Germline lookup yields CDR1 SEHNR and CDR2 FQNEAQ (reference sequence). The V and J genes are TRBV7-9 and TRBJ2-7, with D perhaps TRBD2 (5 bases). The sequenced sample was naive CD8+ T cells sorted from blood. The clonotype originates from a man younger than 35 in good health. The CDR3 loop reads CASSGSQAATYEQYF. Here the CDR3 DNA reads TGTGCCAGCAGCGGCAGCCAAGCGGCCACCTACGAGCAGTACTTC.